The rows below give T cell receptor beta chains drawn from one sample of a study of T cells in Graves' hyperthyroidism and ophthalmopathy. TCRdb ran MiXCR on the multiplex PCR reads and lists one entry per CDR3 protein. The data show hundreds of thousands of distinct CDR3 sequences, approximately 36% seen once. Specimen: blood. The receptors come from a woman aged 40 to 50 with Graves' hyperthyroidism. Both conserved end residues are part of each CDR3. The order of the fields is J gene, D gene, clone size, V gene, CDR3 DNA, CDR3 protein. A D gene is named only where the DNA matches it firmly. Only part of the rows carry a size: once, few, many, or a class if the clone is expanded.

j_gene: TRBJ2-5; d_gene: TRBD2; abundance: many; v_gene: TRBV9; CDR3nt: TGTGCCAGCAGCGGAACTAGCGGGGTTGAGACCCAGTACTTC; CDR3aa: CASSGTSGVETQYF
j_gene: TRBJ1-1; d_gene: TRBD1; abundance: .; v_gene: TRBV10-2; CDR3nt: TGTGCCAGCAGTTCGGCCCAACCGGGACAGGGGGCCGGAGCTGAAGCTTTCTTT; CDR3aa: CASSSAQPGQGAGAEAFF
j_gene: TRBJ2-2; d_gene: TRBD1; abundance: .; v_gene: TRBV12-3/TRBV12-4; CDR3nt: TGTGCCAGCAGTCCACAGGGGGCTTCCGGGGAGCTGTTTTTT; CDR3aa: CASSPQGASGELFF
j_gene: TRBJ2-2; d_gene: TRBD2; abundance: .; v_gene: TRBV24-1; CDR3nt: TGTGCCAGCAGCCCCTATCCACCCGGTAGCGGGGAAGGCGGGGAGCTGCTTTTT; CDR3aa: CASSPYPPGSGEGGELLF
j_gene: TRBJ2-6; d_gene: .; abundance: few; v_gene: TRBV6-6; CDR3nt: TGTGCCAGCAGTTACGGGGGCGGCGGTCTCAGCTCTGGGGCCAACGTCCTGACTTTC; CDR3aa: CASSYGGGGLSSGANVLTF
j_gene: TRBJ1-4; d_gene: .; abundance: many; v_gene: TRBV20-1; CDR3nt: TGCAGTGCTAGAACTCGGGCCGCATCTAATGAAAAACTGTTTTTT; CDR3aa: CSARTRAASNEKLFF
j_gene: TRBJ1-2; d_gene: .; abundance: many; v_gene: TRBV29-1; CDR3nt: TGCAGCGCCAAAGAGCGTCTCTCCTATGGCTACACCTTC; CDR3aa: CSAKERLSYGYTF
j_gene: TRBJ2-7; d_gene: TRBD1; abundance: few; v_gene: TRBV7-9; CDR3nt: TGTGCCAGCAGTGGGTCCGGGACAGGGCCCTACGAGCAGTACTTC; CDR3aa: CASSGSGTGPYEQYF
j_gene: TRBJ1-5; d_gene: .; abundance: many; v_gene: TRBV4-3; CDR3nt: TGCGCCAGCAGCCAAGACGTCCGGCAAAATCAGCCCCAGCATTTT; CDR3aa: CASSQDVRQNQPQHF
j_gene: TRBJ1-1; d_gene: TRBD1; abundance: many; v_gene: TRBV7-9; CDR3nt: TGTGCCAGCAGCTTAGAGGCAGGGGGAGCTTTCTTT; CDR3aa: CASSLEAGGAFF
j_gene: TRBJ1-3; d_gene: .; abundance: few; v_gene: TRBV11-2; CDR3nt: TGTGCCAGCAGCTTAGAAGGCCTCCGCGGAAACACCATATATTTT; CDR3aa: CASSLEGLRGNTIYF
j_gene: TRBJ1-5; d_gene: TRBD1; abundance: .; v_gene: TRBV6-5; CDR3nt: TGTGCCAGCAGTTACTCTGGACAGGCTCAGCCCCAGCATTTT; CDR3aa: CASSYSGQAQPQHF
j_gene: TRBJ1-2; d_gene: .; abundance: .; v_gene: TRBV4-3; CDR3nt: TGCGCCAGCAGCCAAGTGGACAGTGGGTTCTATGGCTACACCTTC; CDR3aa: CASSQVDSGFYGYTF
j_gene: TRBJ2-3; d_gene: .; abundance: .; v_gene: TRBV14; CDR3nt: TGTGCCAGCAGCCAAAGGATAAACCCGGGCACAGATACGCAGTATTTT; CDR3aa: CASSQRINPGTDTQYF
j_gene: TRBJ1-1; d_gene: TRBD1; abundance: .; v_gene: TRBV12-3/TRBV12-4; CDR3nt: TGTGCCAGCAGTGGATTCAGGGGGCGCGTTGCGGGCACTGAAGCTTTCTTT; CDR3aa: CASSGFRGRVAGTEAFF
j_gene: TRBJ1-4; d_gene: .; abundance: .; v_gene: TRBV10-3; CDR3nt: TGTGCCATCAGTACTGACCAGGGTGAAAAACTGTTTTTT; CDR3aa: CAISTDQGEKLFF
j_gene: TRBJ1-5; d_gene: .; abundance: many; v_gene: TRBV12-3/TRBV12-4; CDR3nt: TGTGCCAGCGCCCTAAATAGACGGACAGATCAGCCCCAGCATTTT; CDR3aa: CASALNRRTDQPQHF
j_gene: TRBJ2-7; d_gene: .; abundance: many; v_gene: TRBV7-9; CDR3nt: TGTGCCAGCAGCCGCGGTTCCTACGAGCAGTACTTC; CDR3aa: CASSRGSYEQYF
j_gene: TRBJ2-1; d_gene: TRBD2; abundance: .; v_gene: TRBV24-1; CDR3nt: TGTGCCAGCAGTTTGCTAGCTAGCGGACACAATGAGCAGTTCTTC; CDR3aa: CASSLLASGHNEQFF
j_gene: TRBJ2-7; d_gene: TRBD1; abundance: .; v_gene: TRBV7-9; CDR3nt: TGCGCCAGCAGCCGAAGCTCGGGACAGGGTACCTACGAGCAGTACTTC; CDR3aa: CASSRSSGQGTYEQYF
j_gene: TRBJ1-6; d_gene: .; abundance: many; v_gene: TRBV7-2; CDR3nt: TGTGCCACCCATCCCACAGGGAGCGATTCACCCCTCCACTTT; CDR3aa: CATHPTGSDSPLHF
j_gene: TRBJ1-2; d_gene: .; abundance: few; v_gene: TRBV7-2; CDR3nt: TGTGCCAGCAGCCCGAGGATGGGACGTCTTAACTATGGCTACACCTTC; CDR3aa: CASSPRMGRLNYGYTF